Only a few counts were recorded for the clone carrying this T cell receptor beta chain. What it recognizes is unknown. One end of the junction fails to match germline, which may point to a read error. CDR1 and CDR2 from the germline V gene are SSHAT and FNYEAQ (reference sequence). CDR3 length equals 16 residues. Use of 60 Vbeta and 13 Jbeta primers characterized the PCR. Produced via immunoSEQ multiplex PCR; TCRdb's table is partial and in-frame only. The sample gives under 150,000 clones, approximately 82% of which show up once; about 1.6% is in the top ten. The data derive from a study of cytomegalovirus exposure and HLA in healthy donors. Findings of the study overall: Segments of the TCR beta V type were, in most cases, productive about 87% or about 30% of the time in an earlier analysis.

This clonotype was obtained from a man in his forties in good health and CMV-seronegative. The sequencing sample was made of PBMCs. V is TRBV7-7 and J is TRBJ2-2; TRBD2 aligns across 12 bases. CDR3 loop: CASSQPSGRGTGELFF. DNA for the CDR3: TGTGCTAGCAGTCAACCTAGCGGGAGGGGGACCGGGGAGCTGTTTTTT.